This T cell receptor (beta chain) comes out of a study of T cell changes during pregnancy in multiple sclerosis (dated by TCRdb to about 2019). Regarding the research as a whole: Changes in the T cell repertoire over the course of pregnancy were examined in this study in women with multiple sclerosis.

The germline V gene (reference sequence) yields MNHEY for CDR1 and SMNVEV for CDR2. Counted from cysteine to phenylalanine, this CDR3 has 13 amino acids. Only the CDR3 part of the read is kept: 39 bases, read in frame from the first base. V and J lose 2 bases and 6 bases, and a span of 8 bases separates them. The library relied on the immunoSEQ multiplex PCR assay. TCRdb retrieved this table from immuneACCESS and kept in-frame rearrangements only. Not all clones are present; in checked studies, unresolved V genes account for under half, and no reason is known for the remainder. This sample holds over 80,000 clones; 93% were observed only once. The top ten clones comprise approximately 1.3% of the sample. Of note for this clone: Its antigen is unknown. No base quality values were provided; no much bigger clone lies one nucleotide off.

Here the chain combines TRBV27 and TRBJ1-5; a tentative D call is TRBD1 (5 bases match). This receptor was taken from a female donor in good health, enrolled as a control in a pregnancy study. This specimen was peripheral blood, taken in the third trimester of pregnancy. CDR3 sequence: CASSLTDSQPQHF. In nucleotides, the sequence is TGTGCCAGCAGTTTAACCGACAGTCAGCCCCAGCATTTT.